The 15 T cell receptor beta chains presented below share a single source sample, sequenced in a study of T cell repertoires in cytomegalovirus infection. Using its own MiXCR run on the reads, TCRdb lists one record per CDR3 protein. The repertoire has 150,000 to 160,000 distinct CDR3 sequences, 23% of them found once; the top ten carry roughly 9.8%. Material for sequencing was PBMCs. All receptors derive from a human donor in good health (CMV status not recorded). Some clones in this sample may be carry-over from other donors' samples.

CDR3 in DNA: TGTGCCAGCAGCTTAAAATTGAACACCGGGGAGCTGTTTTTT. Amino acid sequence: CASSLKLNTGELFF. This rearrangement joins TRBV7-3 to TRBJ2-2; D not resolved. Germline CDR1 reads SGHTA; CDR2 reads FQGTGA. CDR3 length equals 14 residues. Trimming left V 1 base short and J 1 base short, with 4 bases between.

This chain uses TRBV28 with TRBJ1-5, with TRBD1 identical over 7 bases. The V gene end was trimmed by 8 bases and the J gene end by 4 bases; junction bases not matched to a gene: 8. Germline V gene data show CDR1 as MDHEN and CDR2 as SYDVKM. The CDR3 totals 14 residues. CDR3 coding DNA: TGTGCCAGCTACCGGACAGGCAGGAATCAGCCCCAGCATTTT. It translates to CASYRTGRNQPQHF.

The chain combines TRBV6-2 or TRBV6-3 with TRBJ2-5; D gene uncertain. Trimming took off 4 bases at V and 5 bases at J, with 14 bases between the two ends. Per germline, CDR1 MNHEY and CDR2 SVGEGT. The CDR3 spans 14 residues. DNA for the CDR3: TGTGCCAGCAGTTCAACAACTATAATCGAGACCCAGTACTTC. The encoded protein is CASSSTTIIETQYF.

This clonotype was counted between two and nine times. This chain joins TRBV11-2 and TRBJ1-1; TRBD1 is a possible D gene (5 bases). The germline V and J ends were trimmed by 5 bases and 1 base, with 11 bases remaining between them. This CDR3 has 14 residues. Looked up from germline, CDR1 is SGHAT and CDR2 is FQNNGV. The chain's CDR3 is CASSTWRGNTEAFF. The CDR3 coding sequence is TGTGCCAGCAGCACCTGGAGGGGGAACACTGAAGCTTTCTTT.

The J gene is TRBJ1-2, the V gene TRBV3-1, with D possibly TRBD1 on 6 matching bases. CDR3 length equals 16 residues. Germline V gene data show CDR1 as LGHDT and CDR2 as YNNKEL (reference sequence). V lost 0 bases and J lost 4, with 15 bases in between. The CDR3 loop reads CASSQEAQDSGYGYTF. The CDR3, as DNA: TGTGCCAGCAGCCAAGAAGCCCAGGACAGCGGCTATGGCTACACCTTC.

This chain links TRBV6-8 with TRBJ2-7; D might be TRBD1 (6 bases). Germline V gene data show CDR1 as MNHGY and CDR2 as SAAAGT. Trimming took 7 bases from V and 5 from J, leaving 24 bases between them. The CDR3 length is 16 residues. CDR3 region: CASNSRVGRGVDEQYF. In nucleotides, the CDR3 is TGTGCCAGCAACTCCCGGGTCGGCAGGGGCGTAGACGAGCAGTACTTC.

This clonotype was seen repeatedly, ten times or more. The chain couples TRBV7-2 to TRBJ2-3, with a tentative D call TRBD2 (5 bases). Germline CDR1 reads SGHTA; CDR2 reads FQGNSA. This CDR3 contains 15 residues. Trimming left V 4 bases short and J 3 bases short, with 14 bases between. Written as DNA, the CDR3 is TGTGCCAGCAGCTCCCGGGAAAAGATTACAGATACGCAGTATTTT. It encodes CASSSREKITDTQYF.

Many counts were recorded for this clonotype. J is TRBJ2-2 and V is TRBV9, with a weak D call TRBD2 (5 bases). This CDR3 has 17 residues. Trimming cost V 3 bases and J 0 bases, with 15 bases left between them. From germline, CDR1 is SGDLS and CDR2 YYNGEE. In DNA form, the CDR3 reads TGTGCCAGCAGCGCGAGTGTCCTCGGGACGAACACCGGGGAGCTGTTTTTT. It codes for CASSASVLGTNTGELFF.

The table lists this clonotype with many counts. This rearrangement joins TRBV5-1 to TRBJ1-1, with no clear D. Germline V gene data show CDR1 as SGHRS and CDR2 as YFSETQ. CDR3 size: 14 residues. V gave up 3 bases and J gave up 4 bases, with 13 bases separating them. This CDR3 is CASSWNNFRTEAFF. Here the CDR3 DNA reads TGCGCCAGCAGCTGGAACAATTTTCGCACTGAAGCTTTCTTT.

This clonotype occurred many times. The CDR3 spells CASSGARAEEKLFF. The CDR3 nucleotides read TGTGCCAGCAGCGGGGCGAGGGCGGAGGAAAAACTGTTTTTT. The rearrangement joins TRBV7-2 to TRBJ1-4; possible D gene TRBD1, 5 bases. This CDR3 spans 14 amino acids. Germline CDR1 reads SGHTA; CDR2 reads FQGNSA. V lost 5 bases and J 8 bases, leaving 15 bases between the germline ends. The entire variable domain, with the rest obtained from reference TRBV7-2 and TRBJ1-4, is as follows: GAGVSQSPSNKVTEKGKDVELRCDPISGHTALYWYRQSLGQGLEFLIYFQGNSAPDKSGLPSDRFSAERTGGSVSTLTIQRTQQEDSAVYLCASSGARAEEKLFFGSGTQLSVL.

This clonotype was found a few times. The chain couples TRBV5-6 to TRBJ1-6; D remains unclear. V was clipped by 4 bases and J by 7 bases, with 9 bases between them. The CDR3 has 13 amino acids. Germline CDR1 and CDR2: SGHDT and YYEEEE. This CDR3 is CASSPMTNSPLHF. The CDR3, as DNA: TGTGCCAGCAGCCCGATGACGAATTCACCCCTCCACTTT.

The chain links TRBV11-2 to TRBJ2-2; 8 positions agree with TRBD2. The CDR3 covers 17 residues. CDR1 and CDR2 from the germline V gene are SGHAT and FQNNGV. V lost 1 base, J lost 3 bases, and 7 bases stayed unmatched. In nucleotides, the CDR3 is TGTGCCAGCAGCTTAGCGGGAGGGCCCTGGTACACCGGGGAGCTGTTTTTT. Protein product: CASSLAGGPWYTGELFF.

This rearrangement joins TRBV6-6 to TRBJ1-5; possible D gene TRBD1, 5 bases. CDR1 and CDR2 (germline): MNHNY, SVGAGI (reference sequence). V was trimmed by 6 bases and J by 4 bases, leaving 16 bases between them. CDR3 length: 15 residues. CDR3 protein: CASSSFGGPNQPQHF. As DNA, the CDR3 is TGTGCCAGCAGCTCCTTTGGGGGTCCGAATCAGCCCCAGCATTTT.

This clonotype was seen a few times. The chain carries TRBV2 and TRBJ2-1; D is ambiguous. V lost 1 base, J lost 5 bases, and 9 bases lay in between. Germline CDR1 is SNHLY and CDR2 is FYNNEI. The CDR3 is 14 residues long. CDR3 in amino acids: CASSEDGTNNEQFF. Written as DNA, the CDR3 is TGTGCCAGCAGTGAAGACGGCACAAACAATGAGCAGTTCTTC.

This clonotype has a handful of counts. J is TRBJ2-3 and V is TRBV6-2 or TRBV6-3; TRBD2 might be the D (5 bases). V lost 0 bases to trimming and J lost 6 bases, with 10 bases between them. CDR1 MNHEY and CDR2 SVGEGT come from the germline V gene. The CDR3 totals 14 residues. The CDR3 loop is CASSYSRPGDTQYF. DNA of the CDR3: TGTGCCAGCAGTTACTCTCGGCCGGGGGATACGCAGTATTTT.